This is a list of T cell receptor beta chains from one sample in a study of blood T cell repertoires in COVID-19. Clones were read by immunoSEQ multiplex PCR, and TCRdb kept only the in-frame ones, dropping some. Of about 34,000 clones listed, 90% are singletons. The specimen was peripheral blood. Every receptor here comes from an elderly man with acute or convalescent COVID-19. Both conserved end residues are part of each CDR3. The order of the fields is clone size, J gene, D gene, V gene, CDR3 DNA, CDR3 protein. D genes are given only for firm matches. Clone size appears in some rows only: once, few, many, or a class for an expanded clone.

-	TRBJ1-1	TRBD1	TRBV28	TGTGCCAGCAGTTCGGGACAGGGGGCGATCAGTGAAGCTTTCTTT	CASSSGQGAISEAFF
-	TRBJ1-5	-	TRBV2	TGTGCCACTAGCAGGGGCGGCAATCAGCCCCAGCATTTT	CATSRGGNQPQHF
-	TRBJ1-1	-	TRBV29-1	TGCAGCGACGACAGGGAAGCTTTCTTT	CSDDREAFF
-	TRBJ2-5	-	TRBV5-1	TGCGCCAGCAGCTTGACAGGGTATATGGAGACCCAGTACTTC	CASSLTGYMETQYF
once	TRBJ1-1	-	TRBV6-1	TGTGCCAGCAGTGACATCCAGGGGAGGGGGAGGGCTGAAGCTTTCTTT	CASSDIQGRGRAEAFF
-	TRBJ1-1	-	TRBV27	TGTGCCAGCAGTTTAACACAGGGAGCTGGATTCACTGAAGCTTTCTTT	CASSLTQGAGFTEAFF
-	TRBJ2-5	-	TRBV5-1	TGCGCCAGCAGCGCACGGACAGTCCAAGAGACCCAGTACTTC	CASSARTVQETQYF
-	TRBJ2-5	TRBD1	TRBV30	TGTGCCTGGAGTAGGACAGGGGGACGGCCAGAGACCCAGTACTTC	CAWSRTGGRPETQYF
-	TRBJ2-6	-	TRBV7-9	TGTGCCAGCAGCCTGCGGGCCCTACCGTCGGGAAACGTCCTGACTTTC	CASSLRALPSGNVLTF
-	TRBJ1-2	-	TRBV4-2	TGTGCCAGCAGCCAAGGGACAGACTATGGCTACACCTTC	CASSQGTDYGYTF
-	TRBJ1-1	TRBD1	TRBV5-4	TGTGCCAGCAGCTCGTTACAGGGGGCCAACACTGAAGCTTTCTTT	CASSSLQGANTEAFF
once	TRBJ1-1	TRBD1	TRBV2	TGTGCCAGCAGAGAGACGGGACAGGGTTCGACTGAAGCTTTCTTT	CASRETGQGSTEAFF
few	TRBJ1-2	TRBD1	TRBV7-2	TGTGCCAGCAGCTTAAGTAGAGGGGGCAGGGGCTACACCTTC	CASSLSRGGRGYTF
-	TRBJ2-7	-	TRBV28	TGTGCCAGCAGTTTGCAATGGCAGGGGTACGAGCAGTACTTC	CASSLQWQGYEQYF
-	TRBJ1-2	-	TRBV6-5	TGTGCCAGCAGTTACGGGGGGAATGGCTACACCTTC	CASSYGGNGYTF
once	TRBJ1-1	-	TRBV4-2	TGTGCCAGCAGCCAAGGGTCGACAAGGAACACTGAAGCTTTCTTT	CASSQGSTRNTEAFF
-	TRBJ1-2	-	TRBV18	TGTGCCAGCTCGCGGGACCGCGAATCTGGCTACACCTTC	CASSRDRESGYTF
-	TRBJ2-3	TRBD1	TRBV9	TGTGCCAGCAGCGTAGGCCCCCAGGGGGCGGGGGATACGCAGTATTTT	CASSVGPQGAGDTQYF
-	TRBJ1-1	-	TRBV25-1	TGTGCCAGCAGTGACCAACTCACTGAAGCTTTCTTT	CASSDQLTEAFF
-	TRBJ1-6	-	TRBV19	TGTGCCAGTAGTGCAAAGACAGGCTTCCTAAATTCACCCCTCCACTTT	CASSAKTGFLNSPLHF
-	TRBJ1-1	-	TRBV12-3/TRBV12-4	TGTGCCAGCACCTGGGGGGGCGTAGCTGAAGCTTTCTTT	CASTWGGVAEAFF
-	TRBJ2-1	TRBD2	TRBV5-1	TGCGCCAGCAGCTTAGTAAGGACTAGCGACTACAATGAGCAGTTCTTC	CASSLVRTSDYNEQFF